The 13 T cell receptor beta chains listed next were all sequenced from one sample in a study of regulatory T cells in long-lasting Graves disease. Library construction for TCR beta used iRepertoire HTBI primers and Arm-PCR of CDR3 regions. TCRdb re-analysed the multiplex PCR reads in MiXCR, keeping a single row per CDR3 protein. The repertoire holds about 310,000 distinct CDR3 sequences, with approximately 20% as singletons. Time point given: persistent/refractory GD, antithyroid drugs over 5 years with positive TRAb. The TCR library was made from RNA extracted from PBMCs. The sample here was peripheral blood mononuclear cells (PBMCs), taken when the disease was refractory, from a patient treated with antithyroid drugs. These receptors were collected from a female donor with Graves disease.

This clonotype was counted between two and nine times. This chain links TRBV5-1 with TRBJ2-5; D not resolved. Germline values: CDR1 SGHRS, CDR2 YFSETQ. V was clipped by 1 base and J by 3 bases, with 7 bases between them. CDR3 length equals 13 residues. CDR3 in amino acids: CASSLTEKETQYF. CDR3 DNA: TGCGCCAGCAGCTTGACTGAAAAAGAGACCCAGTACTTC.

This rearrangement joins TRBV3-1 to TRBJ1-1; D is undetermined. The CDR3 runs to 13 residues. The germline V and J ends were trimmed by 1 base and 6 bases, with 9 bases remaining between them. Looked up from germline, CDR1 is LGHDT and CDR2 is YNNKEL (reference sequence). Written as DNA, the CDR3 is TGTGCCAGCAGCCAAGGGTGGGGTGCTGAAGCTTTCTTT. Its protein product is CASSQGWGAEAFF.

V is TRBV15 and J is TRBJ1-2, with D maybe TRBD1 (5 bases). V gave up 1 base and J gave up 7 bases, with 13 bases separating them. CDR3 length: 14 residues. The V gene's germline CDR1 is LNHNV and CDR2 YYDKDF (reference sequence). CDR3 in DNA: TGTGCCACCAGCAGAGGGAGGGGCAGGGCTGGCTACACCTTC. Its translation: CATSRGRGRAGYTF.

This clonotype has just a few counts. The chain is built from TRBV30 and TRBJ2-7; the match to TRBD2 covers 10 bases. CDR1 is GTSNPN and CDR2 is SVGIG in the germline V gene (reference sequence). With V trimmed by 0 bases and J by 7 bases, 9 bases remained unmatched. The CDR3 is 15 amino acids. Here the CDR3 DNA reads TGTGCCTGGAGTGTAATAAGCGGGAGGGCGGGTGAGCAGTACTTC. Its protein product is CAWSVISGRAGEQYF.

The rearrangement links TRBV7-2 to TRBJ2-2, with D maybe TRBD2 (5 bases). The CDR3 consists of 14 residues. Germline-derived CDR1 and CDR2 are SGHTA and FQGNSA. Trimming pared 5 bases from V and 7 bases from J, leaving 14 bases between. CDR3 nucleotide sequence: TGTGCCAGCAGCCCCCGGACTGGGAACGGGGAGCTGTTTTTT. It specifies CASSPRTGNGELFF.

This clonotype has a count of ten or more. V is TRBV11-2 and J is TRBJ1-1; D gene unclear. The CDR3 is made up of 13 amino acids. The V end was cut by 0 bases, the J end by 2 bases, with 4 bases between. Germline V CDR1 and CDR2: SGHAT, FQNNGV. The CDR3 coding sequence is TGTGCCAGCAGCTTAGAAGCTAACACTGAAGCTTTCTTT. Protein sequence: CASSLEANTEAFF.

This clonotype was seen a few times. The CDR3 bases are TGTGCCAGTAGTATGGACTGGACCTACGAGCAGTACTTC. Translated: CASSMDWTYEQYF. The chain uses TRBV19 and TRBJ2-7; weak D call: TRBD2 (5 bases). CDR3 length: 13 amino acids. Deletions cut 3 bases from V and 2 bases from J, with 8 bases between. The germline V gene has CDR1 LNHDA and CDR2 SQIVND (reference sequence).

Regarding this clonotype: Germline and junction disagree at one end, which may indicate a read error. This chain uses TRBV7-8 with TRBJ1-4; D ambiguous. Germline assignment: CDR1 SGHVS and CDR2 FQNEAQ. The CDR3 covers 15 residues. The CDR3, as DNA: TGTGCCAGCAGCGTAGCTGGGCGGAATAATGAAAAACTGTTTTTT. Its translation: CASSVAGRNNEKLFF.

This clonotype showed up just a few times. The chain joins TRBV24-1 to TRBJ2-7; 10 bases line up with TRBD1. With V trimmed by 4 bases and J by 5 bases, 7 bases remained unmatched. The CDR3 runs to 15 residues. CDR1 KGHDR and CDR2 SFDVKD come from the germline V gene. The CDR3 here is CATSEAGQGSDEQYF. CDR3 sequence (DNA): TGTGCCACCAGTGAGGCGGGACAGGGGAGCGACGAGCAGTACTTC.

This chain connects TRBV20-1 to TRBJ2-7; the D is unclear. V was clipped by 7 bases and J by 6 bases, with 16 bases between them. CDR1 DFQATT and CDR2 SNEGSKA come from the germline V gene (reference sequence). The CDR3 covers 12 residues. The DNA for the CDR3 is TGCAGTGGTACGACTGAGCCGCGCGAGCAGTACTTC. Translated, it gives CSGTTEPREQYF.

This clonotype was detected many times. This chain connects TRBV12-3 or TRBV12-4 to TRBJ2-5, with TRBD2 matching 8 bases. The length of the CDR3 is 16 residues. V dropped 6 bases and J dropped 5; count of bases not matched to a gene: 14. CDR3 DNA: TGTGCCAGCAGCCAACGACTAGCGCCCCGCGGGGAGACCCAGTACTTC. It is translated as CASSQRLAPRGETQYF.

This clonotype was counted at least ten times. The V gene is TRBV27, the J gene TRBJ2-5; D is possibly TRBD1 (7 bases). Germline V gene sequence: CDR1 MNHEY, CDR2 SMNVEV (reference sequence). The CDR3 runs 16 residues. The V end was cut by 3 bases, the J end by 4 bases, with 18 bases between. CDR3 amino acids: CASSFISQGGRETQYF. The CDR3 region has the DNA TGTGCCAGCAGTTTTATTTCTCAGGGGGGCCGAGAGACCCAGTACTTC.

The J gene is TRBJ1-4, the V gene TRBV25-1; possible D gene TRBD1, 5 bases. The CDR3 spans 15 residues. V was cut by 4 bases and J by 8 bases, with 17 bases left in between. Germline V lookup: CDR1 MGHDK, CDR2 SYGVNS. CDR3 in amino acids: CASSGSGGAWEKLFF. The CDR3 DNA sequence: TGTGCCAGCAGTGGCTCTGGCGGGGCTTGGGAAAAACTGTTTTTT.